This TCR beta chain was retrieved from a study of T-cell memory formation after mild COVID-19. As for the study in general: Clusters were largely donor specific.

From the 5' RACE reads, TCRdb called clonotypes with MiXCR, one entry per CDR3 protein. The sample yields about 130,000 distinct CDR3 sequences, 15% to 20% seen once. This clonotype was seen a handful of times. Its cognate antigen is unknown. Relative to the germline gene, one junction end is altered; a read error may explain this. The CDR3 loop spans 13 amino acids. Germline-derived CDR1 and CDR2 are SGHVS and FNYEAQ. Study-wide results and limits: Proof of SARS-CoV-2 specificity was absent for the second-wave clones that crested on day 37. CD4+ bias marked clones expanding day 15 to 37, unlike balanced contracting clones. Mainly in CM and EM were contracting CD4+ clones; CD8+ were in EMRA.

The clonotype was recovered from an adult woman who had mild COVID-19 (a few samples of this study predate the infection). Cell type and time point are not known. The genes are TRBV7-6 and TRBJ2-7; D ambiguous. The specimen sequenced was PBMCs or a T cell subset sorted from them (not recorded which). DNA for the CDR3: TGTGCCAGCAGCATAGCTGGCAGCTACGAGCAGTACTTC. Translation: CASSIAGSYEQYF.